Below, 13 T cell receptor beta chains from the same sample are listed, as sequenced in a study of blood T cell repertoires in COVID-19. Profiled with immunoSEQ multiplex PCR; TCRdb holds only in-frame clones, not every one. The sample holds roughly 160,000 clones; about 85% are singletons and the top ten take around 6%. The sequencing input was PBMCs or T cells enriched from blood (not recorded which). The source of these receptors is a woman in her thirties or forties with acute COVID-19.

As to this clone: At one end, the junction sequence differs from germline, possibly due to a read error. This chain uses TRBV7-9 with TRBJ1-1, with a tentative D call TRBD1 (5 bases). Germline V gene data show CDR1 as SEHNR and CDR2 as FQNEAQ (reference sequence). This CDR3 is 17 amino acids long. CDR3 bases: TGTGCCAGCAGCGTAGCCCTGGGGACTCCGGGGGACACTGAAGCTTTCTTT. This gives the protein CASSVALGTPGDTEAFF.

The V and J genes are TRBV2 and TRBJ1-2; D not resolved. Germline V gives CDR1 SNHLY, CDR2 FYNNEI. The CDR3 totals 13 residues. V dropped 2 bases and J dropped 6 bases, with 10 bases sitting between them. DNA of the CDR3: TGTGCCAGCAGTGAATGGACCGGGAATGGCTACACCTTC. Translating gives CASSEWTGNGYTF.

The chain has TRBV14 and TRBJ2-7; 7 bases agree with TRBD2. The trim removed 4 bases at V and 1 base at J, leaving 4 bases unmatched. Germline assignment: CDR1 SGHDN and CDR2 FVKESK. The CDR3 has 14 residues. The chain's CDR3 is CASSRRTSSYEQYV. The CDR3 DNA reads TGTGCCAGCAGCCGTCGGACTAGTTCCTACGAGCAGTACGTC.

The chain uses TRBV5-4 and TRBJ2-5, with 10 bases lining up with TRBD2. V dropped 5 bases and J dropped 5; count of bases not matched to a gene: 15. The germline V gene encodes CDR1 SGHNT and CDR2 YYREEE (reference sequence). The length of the CDR3 is 17 residues. Here the CDR3 reads CASSYEGLAGAGETQYF. CDR3 DNA sequence: TGTGCCAGCAGTTACGAGGGGCTAGCGGGAGCTGGGGAGACCCAGTACTTC.

V usage is TRBV5-5 and J usage is TRBJ2-1; the match to TRBD2 covers 10 bases. After removal of 2 bases from V and 9 bases from J, the junction contained 8 bases not matched to a gene. There are 15 residues in the CDR3. Germline CDR1 SGHKS, CDR2 YYEKEE (reference sequence). CDR3 sequence: CASSFASGSFSEQFF. The DNA for the CDR3 is TGTGCCAGCAGCTTTGCTAGCGGGAGTTTTAGTGAGCAGTTCTTC. Looking up the rest from reference TRBV5-5 and TRBJ2-1 gives the full variable domain: DAGVTQSPTHLIKTRGQQVTLRCSPISGHKSVSWYQQVLGQGPQFIFQYYEKEERGRGNFPDRFSARQFPNYSSELNVNALLLGDSALYLCASSFASGSFSEQFFGPGTRLTVL.

The chain joins TRBV5-5 to TRBJ2-7, with TRBD2 as a possible D gene (6 bases). Trimming took off 4 bases at V and 5 bases at J, with 25 bases between the two ends. Germline V lookup: CDR1 SGHKS, CDR2 YYEKEE (reference sequence). CDR3 length equals 17 residues. CDR3 loop: CASSLTLGEVFSHEQYV. In DNA, the CDR3 is TGTGCCAGCAGCCTCACCCTGGGGGAGGTATTTTCGCACGAGCAGTACGTC.

CDR3 sequence: CASSQRGGFEQYF. In DNA, the CDR3 is TGTGCCAGCAGCCAAAGGGGGGGCTTCGAGCAGTACTTC. The V and J genes are TRBV7-9 and TRBJ2-7; TRBD2 is a possible D gene (7 bases). V was shortened by 5 bases and J by 6 bases, with 14 bases between the two germline ends. CDR3 length: 13 amino acids. Germline V gene lookup returns CDR1 SEHNR and CDR2 FQNEAQ (reference sequence).

The chain recombines TRBV19 with TRBJ2-7; D is unclear. CDR1 and CDR2 from the germline V gene are LNHDA and SQIVND (reference sequence). This CDR3 has 12 residues. V lost 3 bases, J lost 6 bases, and 9 bases lay in between. Here the CDR3 DNA reads TGTGCCAGTAGTATGTCAGGCTCCGAGCAGTACTTC. As protein: CASSMSGSEQYF.

The rearrangement joins TRBV2 to TRBJ2-1; the D is unclear. Germline V gene data show CDR1 as SNHLY and CDR2 as FYNNEI. CDR3 length: 17 residues. V dropped 0 bases and J dropped 0 bases, with 12 bases sitting between them. The CDR3: CASSEAPGGSSYNEQFF. The CDR3 region has the DNA TGTGCCAGCAGTGAAGCGCCCGGCGGAAGCTCCTACAATGAGCAGTTCTTC.

This clone was picked up a small number of times. The rearrangement uses TRBV7-9 and TRBJ2-1; 8 bases match TRBD1. The CDR3 contains 14 residues. Looked up from germline, CDR1 is SEHNR and CDR2 is FQNEAQ (reference sequence). V dropped 4 bases and J dropped 4; count of bases not matched to a gene: 3. The CDR3 loop reads CASSSGQEYNEQFF. CDR3 nucleotides: TGTGCCAGCAGCTCGGGACAGGAGTACAATGAGCAGTTCTTC.

In its sample, this clone was seen a few times. The chain carries TRBV29-1 and TRBJ1-2; a weak D match, TRBD1 (5 bases). CDR1 is SQVTM and CDR2 is ANQGSEA in the germline V gene. The V end lost 1 base, the J end lost 5 bases, and 8 bases lay between the germline ends. The CDR3 has 12 amino acids. The CDR3 region has the DNA TGCAGCGTTGAAGGCGGGGGTTATGGCTACACCTTC. Translation gives CSVEGGGYGYTF.

In this sample, this clone turned up once. The chain couples TRBV30 to TRBJ2-1; TRBD2 matches 12 bases. The trim removed 6 bases at V and 6 bases at J, leaving 9 bases unmatched. Germline lookup yields CDR1 GTSNPN and CDR2 SVGIG (reference sequence). This CDR3 comprises 15 residues. The CDR3 DNA follows: TGTGCCTGCCATGCTGGGACTAGCGGGTTCAATGAGCAGTTCTTC. Translated: CACHAGTSGFNEQFF.

CDR3 sequence reads: CSPRRPGRNTEAFF. As DNA, the CDR3 is TGCAGCCCCCGCAGACCGGGGAGGAACACTGAAGCTTTCTTT. The chain has TRBV29-1 and TRBJ1-1; D remains unclear. The V gene lost 8 bases and the J gene lost 1 base, with 17 bases spanning the gap. Germline CDR1 and CDR2: SQVTM and ANQGSEA. The CDR3 covers 14 residues.